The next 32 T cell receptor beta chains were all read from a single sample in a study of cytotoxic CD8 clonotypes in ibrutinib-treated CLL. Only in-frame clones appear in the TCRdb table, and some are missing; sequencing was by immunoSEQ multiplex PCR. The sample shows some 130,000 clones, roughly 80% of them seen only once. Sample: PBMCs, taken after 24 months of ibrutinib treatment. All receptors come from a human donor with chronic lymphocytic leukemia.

This CDR3 is CASSLGGAGQETQYF. Written as DNA, the CDR3 is TGTGCCAGCAGTTTAGGGGGGGCCGGTCAAGAGACCCAGTACTTC. The chain has TRBV27 and TRBJ2-5; weak D call: TRBD2 (7 bases). CDR1 MNHEY and CDR2 SMNVEV come from the germline V gene (reference sequence). The length of the CDR3 is 15 residues. V lost 2 bases and J 2 bases, leaving 12 bases between the germline ends.

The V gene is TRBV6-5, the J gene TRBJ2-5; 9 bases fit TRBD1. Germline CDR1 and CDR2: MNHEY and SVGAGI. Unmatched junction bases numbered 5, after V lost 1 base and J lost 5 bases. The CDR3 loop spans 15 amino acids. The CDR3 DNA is TGTGCCAGCAGTTACTTCACAGGGGGCGGGGAGACCCAGTACTTC. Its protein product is CASSYFTGGGETQYF.

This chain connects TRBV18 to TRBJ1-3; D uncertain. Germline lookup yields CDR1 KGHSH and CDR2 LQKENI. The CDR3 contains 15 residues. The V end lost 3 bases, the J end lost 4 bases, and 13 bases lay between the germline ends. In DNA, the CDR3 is TGTGCCAGCTCACCGGACGACATCGTGGGAAACACCATATATTTT. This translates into CASSPDDIVGNTIYF.

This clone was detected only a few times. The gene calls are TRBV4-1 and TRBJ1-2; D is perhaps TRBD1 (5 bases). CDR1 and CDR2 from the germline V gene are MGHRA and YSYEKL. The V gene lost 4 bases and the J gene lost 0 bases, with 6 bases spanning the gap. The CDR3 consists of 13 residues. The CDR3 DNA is TGCGCCAGCAGCCGGGACTCTAACTATGGCTACACCTTC. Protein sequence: CASSRDSNYGYTF.

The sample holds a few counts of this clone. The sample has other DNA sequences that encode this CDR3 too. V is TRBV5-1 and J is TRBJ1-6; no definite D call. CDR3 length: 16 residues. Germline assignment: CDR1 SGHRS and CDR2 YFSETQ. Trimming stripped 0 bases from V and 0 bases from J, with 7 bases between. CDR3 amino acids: CASSLDQSSYNSPLHF. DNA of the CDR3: TGCGCCAGCAGCTTGGATCAAAGCTCCTATAATTCACCCCTCCACTTT.

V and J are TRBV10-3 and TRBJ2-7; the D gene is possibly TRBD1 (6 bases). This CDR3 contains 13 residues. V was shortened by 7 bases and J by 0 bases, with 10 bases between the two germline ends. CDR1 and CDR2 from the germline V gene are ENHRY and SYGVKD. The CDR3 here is CAITGDTSYEQYF. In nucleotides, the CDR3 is TGTGCCATCACCGGGGACACCTCCTACGAGCAGTACTTC.

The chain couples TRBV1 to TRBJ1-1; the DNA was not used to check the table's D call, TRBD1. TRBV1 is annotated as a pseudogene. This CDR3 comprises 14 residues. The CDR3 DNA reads TGCACCAGCAGCCAAGATCTTCAGACACGGCAGGCTTTCTTT. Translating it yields CTSSQDLQTRQAFF.

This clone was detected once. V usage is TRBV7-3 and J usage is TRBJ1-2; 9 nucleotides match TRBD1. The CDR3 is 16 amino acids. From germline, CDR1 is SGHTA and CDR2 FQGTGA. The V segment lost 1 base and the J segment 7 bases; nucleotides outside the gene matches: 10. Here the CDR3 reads CASSLNPTGGGGGYTF. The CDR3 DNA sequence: TGTGCCAGCAGCTTAAACCCGACAGGGGGAGGTGGTGGCTACACCTTC.

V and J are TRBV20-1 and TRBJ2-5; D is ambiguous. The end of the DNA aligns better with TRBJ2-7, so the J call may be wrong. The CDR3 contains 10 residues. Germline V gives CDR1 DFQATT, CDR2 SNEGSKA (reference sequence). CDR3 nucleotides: TGCAGTGCAGGGAACTACGAGCAGTACTTC. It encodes CSAGNYEQYF.

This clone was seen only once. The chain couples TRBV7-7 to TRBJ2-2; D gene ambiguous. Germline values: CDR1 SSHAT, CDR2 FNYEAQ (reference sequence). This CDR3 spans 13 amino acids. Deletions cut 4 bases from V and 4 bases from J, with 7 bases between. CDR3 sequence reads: CASSYFTTGELFF. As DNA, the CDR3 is TGTGCCAGCAGCTATTTTACCACCGGGGAGCTGTTTTTT.

The CDR3 DNA is TGTGCCAGCAGTTACACAGGGCGGGTCACTGAAGCTTTCTTT. Protein product: CASSYTGRVTEAFF. V is TRBV6-5 and J is TRBJ1-1; tentatively, D is TRBD1 (6 bases). The germline gives CDR1 MNHEY, CDR2 SVGAGI. CDR3 size: 14 residues. Trimming pared 2 bases from V and 4 bases from J, leaving 11 bases between.

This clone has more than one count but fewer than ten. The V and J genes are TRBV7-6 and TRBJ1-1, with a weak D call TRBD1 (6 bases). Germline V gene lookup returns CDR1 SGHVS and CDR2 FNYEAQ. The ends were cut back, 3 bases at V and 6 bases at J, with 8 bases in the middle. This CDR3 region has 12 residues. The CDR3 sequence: CASSLQGSEAFF. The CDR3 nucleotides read TGTGCCAGCAGCTTGCAGGGGTCTGAAGCTTTCTTT.

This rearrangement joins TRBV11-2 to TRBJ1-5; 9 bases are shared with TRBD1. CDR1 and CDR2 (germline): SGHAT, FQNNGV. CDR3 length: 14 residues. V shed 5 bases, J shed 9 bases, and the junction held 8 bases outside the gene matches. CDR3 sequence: CASSQDRGGGPQHF. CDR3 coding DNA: TGTGCCAGCAGCCAGGACAGGGGCGGTGGGCCCCAGCATTTT. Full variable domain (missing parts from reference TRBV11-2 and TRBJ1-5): EAGVAQSPRYKIIEKRQSVAFWCNPISGHATLYWYQQILGQGPKLLIQFQNNGVVDDSQLPKDRFSAERLKGVDSTLKIQPAKLEDSAVYLCASSQDRGGGPQHFGDGTRLSIL.

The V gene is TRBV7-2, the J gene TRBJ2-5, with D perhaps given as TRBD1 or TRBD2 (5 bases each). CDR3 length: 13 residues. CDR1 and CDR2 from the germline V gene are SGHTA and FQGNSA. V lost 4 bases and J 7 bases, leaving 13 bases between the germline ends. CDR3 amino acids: CASSYDQRGTQYF. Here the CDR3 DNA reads TGTGCCAGCAGCTACGATCAGAGGGGGACCCAGTACTTC.

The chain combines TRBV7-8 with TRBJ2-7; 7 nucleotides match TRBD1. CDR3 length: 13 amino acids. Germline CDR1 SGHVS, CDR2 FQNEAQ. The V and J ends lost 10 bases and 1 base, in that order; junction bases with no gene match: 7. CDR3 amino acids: CATDGDSSYEQYF. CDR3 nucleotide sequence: TGTGCCACCGATGGGGACAGTTCCTACGAGCAGTACTTC.

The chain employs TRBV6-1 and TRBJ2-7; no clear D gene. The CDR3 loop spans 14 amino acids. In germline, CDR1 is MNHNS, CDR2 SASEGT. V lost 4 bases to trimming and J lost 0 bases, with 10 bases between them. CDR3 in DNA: TGTGCCAGCAGTGTGGTCCAGCTCTCCTACGAGCAGTACTTC. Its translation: CASSVVQLSYEQYF.

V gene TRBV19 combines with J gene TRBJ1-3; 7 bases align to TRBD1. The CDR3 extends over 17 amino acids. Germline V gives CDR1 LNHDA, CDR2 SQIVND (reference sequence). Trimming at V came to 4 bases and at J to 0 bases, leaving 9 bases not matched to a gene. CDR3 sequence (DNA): TGTGCCAGTAGTACCACACCGGGACAGATCTCTGGAAACACCATATATTTT. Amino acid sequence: CASSTTPGQISGNTIYF.

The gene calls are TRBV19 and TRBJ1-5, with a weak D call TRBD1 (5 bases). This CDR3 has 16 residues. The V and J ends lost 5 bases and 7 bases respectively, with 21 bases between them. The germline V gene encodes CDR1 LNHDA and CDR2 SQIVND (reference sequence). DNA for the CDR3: TGTGCCAGTAGTGACCACGTCTTGGGGGGGGACCAGCCCCAGCATTTT. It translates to CASSDHVLGGDQPQHF.

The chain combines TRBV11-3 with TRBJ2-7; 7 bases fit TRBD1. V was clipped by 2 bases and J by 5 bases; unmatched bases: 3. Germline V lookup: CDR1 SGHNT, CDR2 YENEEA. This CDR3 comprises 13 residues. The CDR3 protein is CASSLIRGHEQYF. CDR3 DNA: TGTGCCAGCAGCTTAATTAGGGGGCACGAGCAGTACTTC.

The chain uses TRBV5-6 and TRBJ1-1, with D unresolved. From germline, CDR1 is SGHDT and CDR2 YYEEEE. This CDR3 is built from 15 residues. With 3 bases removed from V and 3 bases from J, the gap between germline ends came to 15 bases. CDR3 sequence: CASSSRTPGYTEAFF. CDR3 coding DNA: TGTGCCAGCAGCTCGAGGACCCCGGGGTACACTGAAGCTTTCTTT.

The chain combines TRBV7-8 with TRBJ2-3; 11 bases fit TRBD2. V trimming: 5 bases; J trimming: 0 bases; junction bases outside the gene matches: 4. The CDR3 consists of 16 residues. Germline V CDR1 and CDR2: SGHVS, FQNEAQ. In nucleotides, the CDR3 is TGTGCCAGCAGCCGACTAGCGGGGCCTAGCACAGATACGCAGTATTTT. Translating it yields CASSRLAGPSTDTQYF.

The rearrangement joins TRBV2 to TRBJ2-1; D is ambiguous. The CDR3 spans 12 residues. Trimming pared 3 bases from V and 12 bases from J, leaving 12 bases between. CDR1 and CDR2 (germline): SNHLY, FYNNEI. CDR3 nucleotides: TGTGCCAGCAGTGAGGAGCCCCAACGGCAGTTCTTC. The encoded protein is CASSEEPQRQFF.

The CDR3: CASSLFRGELFF. The CDR3 region has the DNA TGTGCCAGCAGTTTATTCCGCGGGGAGCTGTTTTTT. The J gene is TRBJ2-2, the V gene TRBV28; no definite D call. The CDR3 is 12 residues long. Looked up from germline, CDR1 is MDHEN and CDR2 is SYDVKM. With 1 base removed from V and 7 bases from J, the gap between germline ends came to 4 bases. The full variable domain, with the rest looked up from reference TRBV28 and TRBJ2-2, is DVKVTQSSRYLVKRTGEKVFLECVQDMDHENMFWYRQDPGLGLRLIYFSYDVKMKEKGDIPEGYSVSREKKERFSLILESASTNQTSMYLCASSLFRGELFFGEGSRLTVL.

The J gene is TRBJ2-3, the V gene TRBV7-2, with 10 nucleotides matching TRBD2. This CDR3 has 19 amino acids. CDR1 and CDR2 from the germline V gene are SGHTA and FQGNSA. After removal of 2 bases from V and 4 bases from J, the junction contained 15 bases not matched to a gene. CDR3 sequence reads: CASSLRLAGPRTNSDTQYF. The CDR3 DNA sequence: TGTGCCAGCAGCTTAAGACTAGCGGGCCCCCGGACTAATTCAGATACGCAGTATTTT. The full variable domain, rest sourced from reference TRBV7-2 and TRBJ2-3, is GAGVSQSPSNKVTEKGKDVELRCDPISGHTALYWYRQSLGQGLEFLIYFQGNSAPDKSGLPSDRFSAERTGGSVSTLTIQRTQQEDSAVYLCASSLRLAGPRTNSDTQYFGPGTRLTVL.

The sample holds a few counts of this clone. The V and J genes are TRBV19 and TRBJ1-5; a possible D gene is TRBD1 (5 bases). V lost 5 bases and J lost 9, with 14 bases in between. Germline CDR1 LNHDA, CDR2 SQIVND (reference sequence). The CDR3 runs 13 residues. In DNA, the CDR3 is TGTGCCAGTAGTTCTGGGGCCCAGAGGCCCCAGCATTTT. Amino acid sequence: CASSSGAQRPQHF.

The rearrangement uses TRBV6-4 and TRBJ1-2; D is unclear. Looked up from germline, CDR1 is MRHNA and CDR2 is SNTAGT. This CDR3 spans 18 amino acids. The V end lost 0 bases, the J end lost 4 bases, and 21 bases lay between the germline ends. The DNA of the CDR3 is TGTGCCAGCAGTGACTCGTCTTTGGGAATTGGGAGTGCCTATGGCTACACCTTC. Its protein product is CASSDSSLGIGSAYGYTF.

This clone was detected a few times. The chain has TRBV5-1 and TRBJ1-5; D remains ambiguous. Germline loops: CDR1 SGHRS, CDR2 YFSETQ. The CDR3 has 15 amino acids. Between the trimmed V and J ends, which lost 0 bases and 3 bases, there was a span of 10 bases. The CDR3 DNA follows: TGCGCCAGCAGCTTGGATCCGGGTCACAATCAGCCCCAGCATTTT. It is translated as CASSLDPGHNQPQHF.

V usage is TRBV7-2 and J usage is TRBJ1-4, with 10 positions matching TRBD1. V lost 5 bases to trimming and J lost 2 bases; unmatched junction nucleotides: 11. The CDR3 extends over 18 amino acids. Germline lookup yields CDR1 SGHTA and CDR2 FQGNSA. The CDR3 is CASSPRTGGVRTNEKLFF. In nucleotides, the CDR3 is TGTGCCAGCAGCCCTCGGACAGGGGGTGTGAGGACTAATGAAAAACTGTTTTTT.

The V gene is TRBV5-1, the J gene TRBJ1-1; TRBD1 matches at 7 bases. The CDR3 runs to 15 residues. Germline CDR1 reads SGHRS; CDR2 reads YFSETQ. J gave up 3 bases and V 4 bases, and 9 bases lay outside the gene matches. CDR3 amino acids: CASSHETGRYTEAFF. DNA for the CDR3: TGCGCCAGCAGCCATGAGACAGGGCGCTACACTGAAGCTTTCTTT.

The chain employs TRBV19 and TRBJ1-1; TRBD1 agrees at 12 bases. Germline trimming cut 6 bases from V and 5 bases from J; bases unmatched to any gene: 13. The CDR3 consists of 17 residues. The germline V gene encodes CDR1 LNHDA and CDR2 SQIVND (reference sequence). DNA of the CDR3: TGTGCCAGTAGCGCCGGGACAGGGGGCAATGAGGGAACTGAAGCTTTCTTT. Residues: CASSAGTGGNEGTEAFF.

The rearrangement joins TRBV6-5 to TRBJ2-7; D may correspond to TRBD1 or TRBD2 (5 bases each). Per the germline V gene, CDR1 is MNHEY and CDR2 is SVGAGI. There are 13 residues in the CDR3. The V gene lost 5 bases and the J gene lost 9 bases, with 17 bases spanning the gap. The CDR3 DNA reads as TGTGCCAGCAGTAAAGGGACCTTGCTACCGCAGTACTTC. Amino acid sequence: CASSKGTLLPQYF.

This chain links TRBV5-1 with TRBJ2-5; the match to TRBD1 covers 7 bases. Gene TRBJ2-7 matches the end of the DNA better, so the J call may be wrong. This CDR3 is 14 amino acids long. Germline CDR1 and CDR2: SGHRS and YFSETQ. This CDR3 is CASSLRQGDNEQYF. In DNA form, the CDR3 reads TGCGCCAGCAGCTTGCGTCAGGGGGATAACGAGCAGTACTTC.